This T cell receptor beta chain was profiled in a study of T cell responses to AZD1222 COVID-19 vaccine. Study results and caveats: Spike regions recognized by vaccine-associated CD4 TCRs spanned the protein, led by 160-218 and 743-854.

The CDR3 is 14 residues long. V was clipped by 2 bases and J by 7 bases, with 15 bases between them. The germline CDR1 and CDR2 sequences are SGHDT and YYEEEE. Sequenced by immunoSEQ multiplex PCR; TCRdb stores in-frame clones only, minus some. This table holds 150,000 or so clones, under 95% found once. This clone was picked up a small number of times. The antigen is unknown. The origin of this receptor is an adult in good health. This chain joins TRBV5-6 and TRBJ1-2; tentative D call: TRBD1 (5 bases). This specimen consisted of peripheral blood, obtained on day 0 of AZD1222 vaccination. CDR3 bases: TGTGCCAGCAGCTTTGGGGCGAAGGGAGGTGGCTACACCTTC. Residues: CASSFGAKGGGYTF.